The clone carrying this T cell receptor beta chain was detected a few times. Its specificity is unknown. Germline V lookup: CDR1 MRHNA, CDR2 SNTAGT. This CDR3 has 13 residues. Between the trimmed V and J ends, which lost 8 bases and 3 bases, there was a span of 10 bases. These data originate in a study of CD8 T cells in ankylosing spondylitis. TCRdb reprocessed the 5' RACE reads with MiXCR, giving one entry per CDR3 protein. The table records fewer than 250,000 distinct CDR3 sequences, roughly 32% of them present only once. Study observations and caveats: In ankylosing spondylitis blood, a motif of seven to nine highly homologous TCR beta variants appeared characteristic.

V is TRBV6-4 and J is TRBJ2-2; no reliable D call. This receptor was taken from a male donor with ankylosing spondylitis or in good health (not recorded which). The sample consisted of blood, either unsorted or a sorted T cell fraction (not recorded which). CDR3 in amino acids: CASSAKDTGELFF. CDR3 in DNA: TGTGCCAGCTCGGCGAAAGACACCGGGGAGCTGTTTTTT.